The next 22 T cell receptor beta chains were all read from a single sample in a study of cytomegalovirus exposure and HLA in healthy donors. In the PCR, 60 Vbeta and 13 Jbeta primers were used. Libraries were prepared by immunoSEQ multiplex PCR; TCRdb keeps only in-frame clonotypes and omits some of them. The data contain 140,000 to 150,000 clones, 78% of them singletons. Sequenced input: PBMCs. The receptors were sampled from a man aged 35 to 55 in good health and CMV-seropositive.

The genes are TRBV29-1 and TRBJ2-7, with a weak D call TRBD2 (6 bases). The CDR3 runs 12 residues. V dropped 4 bases and J dropped 4 bases, with 11 bases sitting between them. CDR1 and CDR2 (germline): SQVTM, ANQGSEA. This CDR3 is CSVGQAGYEQYF. The CDR3 nucleotides are TGCAGCGTTGGGCAGGCGGGGTACGAGCAGTACTTC.

This rearrangement joins TRBV25-1 to TRBJ1-5; no clear D gene. The CDR3 spans 14 residues. Trimming left V 2 bases short and J 7 bases short, with 12 bases between. Per germline, CDR1 MGHDK and CDR2 SYGVNS. CDR3 DNA sequence: TGTGCCAGCAGTGAACCCGGGTCGGGACAGCCCCAGCATTTT. This gives the protein CASSEPGSGQPQHF.

As for this clone: Other DNA sequences from this sample encode an identical CDR3 as well. V is TRBV5-1 and J is TRBJ2-7; possible D gene TRBD1, 7 bases. This CDR3 is built from 14 residues. Germline CDR1 SGHRS, CDR2 YFSETQ. V was pared by 0 bases and J by 3 bases, with 10 bases between. DNA of the CDR3: TGCGCCAGCAGCTTGGGGCAGGGGGGCTACGAGCAGTACTTC. This gives the protein CASSLGQGGYEQYF.

The CDR3 region has the DNA TGTGCCAGTAGTATGAAGGGGTACGATTCACCCCTCCACTTT. Protein product: CASSMKGYDSPLHF. The chain combines TRBV19 with TRBJ1-6; D is perhaps TRBD1 (5 bases). The CDR3 loop spans 14 amino acids. Germline assignment: CDR1 LNHDA and CDR2 SQIVND (reference sequence). Trimming left V 3 bases short and J 8 bases short, with 11 bases between.

This clone was counted once. The V and J genes are TRBV4-2 and TRBJ2-1, with TRBD1 matching over 9 bases. V lost 1 base to trimming and J lost 5 bases; unmatched junction nucleotides: 6. This CDR3 comprises 16 residues. CDR1 is LGHNA and CDR2 is YNFKEQ in the germline V gene. This CDR3 reads CASSQAGTGRDNEQFF. The CDR3 DNA reads TGTGCCAGCAGCCAAGCCGGGACAGGGAGGGACAATGAGCAGTTCTTC.

The chain employs TRBV7-9 and TRBJ2-1; 7 nucleotides line up with TRBD2. CDR3 length: 14 residues. The junction had 2 bases not matched to a gene; V was cut back by 1 base and J by 5 bases. In germline, CDR1 is SEHNR, CDR2 FQNEAQ (reference sequence). CDR3 bases: TGTGCCAGCAGCTTAGGTCTAGCGGACAATGAGCAGTTCTTC. It yields the protein CASSLGLADNEQFF.

This clone was recorded once. The chain couples TRBV6-5 to TRBJ1-1; D unclear. Trimming removed 2 bases from V and 2 bases from J, with 12 bases in between. The germline gives CDR1 MNHEY, CDR2 SVGAGI. This CDR3 has 15 amino acids. The CDR3 DNA reads as TGTGCCAGCAGTTACGGTTTGCGGGCTAACACTGAAGCTTTCTTT. Amino acid sequence: CASSYGLRANTEAFF.

This chain joins TRBV19 and TRBJ1-5; 8 positions agree with TRBD1. From germline, CDR1 is LNHDA and CDR2 SQIVND (reference sequence). This CDR3 has 16 amino acids. V gave up 5 bases and J gave up 7 bases; unmatched junction bases: 13. The CDR3, as DNA: TGTGCCAGTAGTTCCATCGACAGGGGAAGGGGACAGCCCCAGCATTTT. Encoded protein: CASSSIDRGRGQPQHF.

This clone came up once. The J gene is TRBJ2-3, the V gene TRBV7-2, with 7 nucleotides matching TRBD2. The length of the CDR3 is 15 residues. Trimming at V came to 0 bases and at J to 2 bases, leaving 2 bases not matched to a gene. Germline CDR1 and CDR2: SGHTA and FQGNSA. CDR3 in amino acids: CASSLAGGTTDTQYF. Here the CDR3 DNA reads TGTGCCAGCAGCTTAGCGGGAGGGACCACAGATACGCAGTATTTT.

The V gene is TRBV5-1, the J gene TRBJ2-5; 8 bases match TRBD2. V lost 0 bases, J lost 0 bases, and 7 bases stayed unmatched. CDR3 length: 17 residues. The germline V gene encodes CDR1 SGHRS and CDR2 YFSETQ. The CDR3 loop is CASSLANGLADQETQYF. The CDR3 DNA reads TGCGCCAGCAGCTTGGCCAATGGACTAGCAGACCAAGAGACCCAGTACTTC.

The CDR3 is CASSPAAAGGTYEQYF. CDR3 coding DNA: TGTGCCAGCAGCCCCGCGGCAGCGGGAGGGACCTACGAGCAGTACTTC. The V and J genes are TRBV28 and TRBJ2-7; TRBD2 matches 10 bases. This CDR3 is 16 amino acids long. The J segment lost 2 bases and the V segment lost 6 bases, leaving 10 bases of the junction unmatched. Per the germline V gene, CDR1 is MDHEN and CDR2 is SYDVKM. The entire variable domain, with the rest obtained from reference TRBV28 and TRBJ2-7, is as follows: DVKVTQSSRYLVKRTGEKVFLECVQDMDHENMFWYRQDPGLGLRLIYFSYDVKMKEKGDIPEGYSVSREKKERFSLILESASTNQTSMYLCASSPAAAGGTYEQYFGPGTRLTVT.

A few counts support this clone. The V and J genes are TRBV6-4 and TRBJ1-6, with 9 nucleotides matching TRBD1. Germline CDR1 reads MRHNA; CDR2 reads SNTAGT. The length of the CDR3 is 15 residues. Unmatched junction bases numbered 6, after V lost 2 bases and J lost 10 bases. CDR3 nucleotides: TGTGCCAGCAGTGACCAGGGACAGGGTGGATCACCCCTCCACTTT. It yields the protein CASSDQGQGGSPLHF.

The chain joins TRBV6-5 to TRBJ2-1, with 10 bases aligning to TRBD2. Germline V gene sequence: CDR1 MNHEY, CDR2 SVGAGI. V lost 8 bases, J lost 5 bases, and 0 bases stayed unmatched. CDR3 length: 12 amino acids. The CDR3 DNA is TGTGCCAGCGGACTAGCGGACAATGAGCAGTTCTTC. It specifies CASGLADNEQFF.

This chain joins TRBV19 and TRBJ2-3; 7 bases agree with TRBD2. CDR3 size: 14 residues. Germline V gene lookup returns CDR1 LNHDA and CDR2 SQIVND (reference sequence). Losses at the gene ends were 6 bases for V and 6 bases for J; bases not matched to a gene: 9. CDR3: CASRAGEARDTQYF. DNA of the CDR3: TGTGCCAGTAGGGCGGGAGAAGCAAGGGATACGCAGTATTTT.

CDR3 coding DNA: TGTGCCAGCAGCTTAGGAACGGGCACAGATACGCAGTATTTT. Its protein is CASSLGTGTDTQYF. V gene TRBV7-6 combines with J gene TRBJ2-3; D gene ambiguous. CDR1 and CDR2 from the germline V gene are SGHVS and FNYEAQ. Trimming stripped 1 base from V and 1 base from J, with 6 bases between. CDR3 size: 14 residues.

This clone occurred a few times. The chain joins TRBV25-1 to TRBJ1-1; D might be TRBD1 (6 bases). The germline CDR1 and CDR2 sequences are MGHDK and SYGVNS. Trimming took off 10 bases at V and 1 base at J, with 13 bases between the two ends. The CDR3 consists of 13 residues. The CDR3 region has the DNA TGTGCCACCACCGGGACAAAGAACACTGAAGCTTTCTTT. Translation gives CATTGTKNTEAFF.

The CDR3 region has the DNA TGTGCCAGCAGCTTAAGGGGATTGGATGAGCAGTTCTTC. Amino acids: CASSLRGLDEQFF. J is TRBJ2-1 and V is TRBV11-3; maybe TRBD1 (5 bases). From germline, CDR1 is SGHNT and CDR2 YENEEA. The CDR3 covers 13 residues. Between the trimmed V and J ends, which lost 2 bases and 8 bases, there was a span of 10 bases.

The chain employs TRBV10-1 and TRBJ1-1, with 9 bases aligning to TRBD1. V gave up 6 bases and J gave up 3 bases; unmatched junction bases: 11. The germline V gene encodes CDR1 WNHNN and CDR2 SYGVQD (reference sequence). CDR3 length: 16 residues. The CDR3 loop reads CASRGTGLSWDTEAFF. CDR3 sequence (DNA): TGCGCCAGCAGGGGGACAGGGTTATCCTGGGACACTGAAGCTTTCTTT.

This clone was counted a single time. V usage is TRBV9 and J usage is TRBJ1-2; D is unresolved. The V gene lost 3 bases and the J gene lost 9 bases, with 24 bases spanning the gap. The germline gives CDR1 SGDLS, CDR2 YYNGEE. This CDR3 spans 16 amino acids. CDR3 bases: TGTGCCAGCAGCGCCTTCCGCGGAGGGCCCGGGGAGCGCTACACCTTC. Its translation: CASSAFRGGPGERYTF.

Comments on this clone: A far larger clone lies a single base away; this is likely a read error. The same CDR3 arises from other DNA sequences in this sample as well. The rearrangement links TRBV6-5 to TRBJ2-5, with 10 positions matching TRBD2. The germline CDR1 and CDR2 sequences are MNHEY and SVGAGI. The CDR3 has 14 amino acids. J gave up 5 bases and V 6 bases, and 6 bases lay outside the gene matches. The CDR3 loop reads CASSSAGGGETQYF. The CDR3 coding sequence is TGTGCCAGCAGCTCAGCGGGAGGGGGGGAGACCCAGTACTTC.

V is TRBV19 and J is TRBJ1-2; the D is unclear. V lost 3 bases to trimming and J lost 4 bases, with 6 bases between them. This CDR3 has 12 residues. Germline V gives CDR1 LNHDA, CDR2 SQIVND (reference sequence). The CDR3 sequence: CASSMSIYGYTF. DNA for the CDR3: TGTGCCAGTAGTATGAGTATCTATGGCTACACCTTC.

The rearrangement joins TRBV6-5 to TRBJ2-2, with 11 bases aligning to TRBD2. The CDR3 runs 15 residues. The germline CDR1 and CDR2 sequences are MNHEY and SVGAGI. J lost 4 bases, V lost 6 bases, and 4 bases had no gene match. The CDR3 nucleotides read TGTGCCAGCAGAGGACTAGCGGGCGGCACCGGGGAGCTGTTTTTT. Its protein product is CASRGLAGGTGELFF.